One and the same sample provided the 6 T cell receptor beta chains below, sequenced in a study of Ad26.COV2.S vaccination and SARS-CoV-2 variants. As to treatment: roughly 20 received Ad26.COV2.S at low or high dose, single or two shots; five or six received placebo; per-sample allocation not given. Collection of the samples took place on day 63 after the first injection of vaccine or placebo. Some clones are missing from TCRdb's copy, which holds only in-frame ones; the method was immunoSEQ multiplex PCR. This sample yields some 410,000 clones, of which about 90% are seen a single time; around 1.7% belongs to the top ten. Material: peripheral blood, obtained in a trial of Ad26.COV2.S vaccine versus placebo. All receptors derive from a person aged 18 to 65 who received the Ad26.COV2.S COVID-19 vaccine or a placebo.

This chain links TRBV11-2 with TRBJ2-7; TRBD1 matches at 10 bases. The CDR3 length is 14 residues. CDR1 is SGHAT and CDR2 is FQNNGV in the germline V gene. The V segment lost 11 bases and the J segment 5 bases; nucleotides outside the gene matches: 12. In nucleotides, the CDR3 is TGTGCCGGGGCCGTTGGGACAGGGGTCGACGAGCAGTACTTC. It translates to CAGAVGTGVDEQYF.

A note on this clone: This specimen includes other DNA sequences encoding the same CDR3. V and J are TRBV28 and TRBJ2-7; TRBD2 matches at 10 bases. The CDR3 runs 14 residues. V lost 2 bases and J lost 2; bases outside the gene matches: 0. Germline values: CDR1 MDHEN, CDR2 SYDVKM. CDR3 coding DNA: TGTGCCAGCAGTTTAAGCGGGGGGGCCTACGAGCAGTACTTC. Amino acid sequence: CASSLSGGAYEQYF.

V is TRBV20-1 and J is TRBJ2-5; D gene ambiguous. The V and J ends lost 5 bases and 5 bases respectively, with 6 bases between them. Germline loops: CDR1 DFQATT, CDR2 SNEGSKA (reference sequence). This CDR3 has 10 amino acids. This chain's CDR3 is CSAFRETQYF. DNA for the CDR3: TGCAGTGCTTTCAGGGAGACCCAGTACTTC.

The rearrangement joins TRBV5-1 to TRBJ1-2; 9 bases line up with TRBD1. The CDR3 sequence is 22 residues long. Germline lookup yields CDR1 SGHRS and CDR2 YFSETQ. V shed 4 bases and J 5 bases; nucleotides not matched to a gene: 30. The CDR3 sequence: CASSGLLGGDTGQGLIVYGYTF. The CDR3 DNA is TGCGCCAGCAGCGGTCTGCTTGGGGGGGATACGGGACAGGGACTAATCGTATATGGCTACACCTTC.

The chain joins TRBV9 to TRBJ1-6, with unresolved D. Trimming took 3 bases from V and 0 from J, leaving 10 bases between them. Germline loops: CDR1 SGDLS, CDR2 YYNGEE. CDR3 size: 16 residues. The chain's CDR3 is CASSEDSGSYNSPLHF. CDR3 in DNA: TGTGCCAGCAGCGAAGATTCGGGCTCCTATAATTCACCCCTCCACTTT.

V is TRBV6-2 or TRBV6-3 and J is TRBJ2-7; a weak D match, TRBD1 (5 bases). The germline V and J ends were trimmed by 4 bases and 2 bases, with 15 bases remaining between them. CDR3 length equals 15 residues. CDR1 and CDR2 (germline): MNHEY, SVGEGT. This CDR3 is CASSSIGASTYEQYF. The CDR3 nucleotides are TGTGCCAGCAGTTCGATTGGGGCCTCGACCTACGAGCAGTACTTC.